These 27 T cell receptor beta chains were all obtained from the same sample, sequenced in a study of identical twins. TCRdb called the 5' RACE reads again in MiXCR, with one record for every CDR3 protein. The sample has 310,000 or so distinct CDR3 sequences; more than 6.5% are singletons. The same specimen was also included in a second study, on yellow fever vaccine responses in identical twins.

The sequenced material came from memory (CD45RO+) T cells sorted from blood. Receptor source: a woman aged 18-29 years in good health.

The sample holds many counts of this clonotype. The rearrangement links TRBV24-1 to TRBJ2-1; 8 nucleotides align to TRBD2. The V and J ends lost 8 bases and 1 base, in that order; junction bases with no gene match: 12. Germline V gene data show CDR1 as KGHDR and CDR2 as SFDVKD. The CDR3 covers 17 residues. The DNA of the CDR3 is TGTGCCACCATGGCGGGCGGGGGGCAGGGGTCCTACAATGAGCAGTTCTTC. It translates to CATMAGGGQGSYNEQFF.

The CDR3 loop is CASSPSYGNTEAFF. The CDR3 DNA sequence: TGTGCCAGCAGTCCGTCATACGGGAACACTGAAGCTTTCTTT. The gene calls are TRBV12-3 or TRBV12-4 and TRBJ1-1; D unclear. The length of the CDR3 is 14 residues. Trimming took off 5 bases at V and 1 base at J, with 11 bases between the two ends.

This clonotype was seen a few times. The chain links TRBV9 to TRBJ1-6, with D hard to call. CDR3 size: 13 residues. Germline CDR1 reads SGDLS; CDR2 reads YYNGEE. V lost 7 bases and J 0 bases, leaving 5 bases between the germline ends. CDR3 coding DNA: TGTGCCAGCGAGAGCTCCTATAATTCACCCCTCCACTTT. The encoded protein is CASESSYNSPLHF.

The chain links TRBV5-6 to TRBJ1-2; 9 nucleotides line up with TRBD1. This CDR3 is 13 amino acids long. Per the germline V gene, CDR1 is SGHDT and CDR2 is YYEEEE. V was pared by 2 bases and J by 8 bases, with 4 bases of the junction left unmatched. DNA for the CDR3: TGTGCCAGCAGCTTCGACAGGGGGACCGGCTACACCTTC. This encodes CASSFDRGTGYTF.

At least ten counts were recorded for this clonotype. The rearrangement links TRBV7-2 to TRBJ2-2; possible D gene TRBD2, 5 bases. Trimming pared 6 bases from V and 4 bases from J, leaving 12 bases between. The CDR3 runs 14 residues. Germline assignment: CDR1 SGHTA and CDR2 FQGNSA. This chain's CDR3 is CASRAGLSTGELFF. The CDR3 DNA sequence: TGTGCCAGCAGGGCCGGACTTAGCACCGGGGAGCTGTTTTTT. The full variable domain, rest sourced from reference TRBV7-2 and TRBJ2-2, is GAGVSQSPSNKVTEKGKDVELRCDPISGHTALYWYRQSLGQGLEFLIYFQGNSAPDKSGLPSDRFSAERTGGSVSTLTIQRTQQEDSAVYLCASRAGLSTGELFFGEGSRLTVL.

The sample holds a few counts of this clonotype. The V gene is TRBV29-1, the J gene TRBJ2-5; D perhaps matches TRBD2 (5 bases). CDR1 is SQVTM and CDR2 is ANQGSEA in the germline V gene. The CDR3 is 14 amino acids. Trimming left V 1 base short and J 3 bases short, with 12 bases between. The CDR3 nucleotides are TGCAGCGTTGAAGCGGGATCGTGGGAAGAGACCCAGTACTTC. This sequence encodes CSVEAGSWEETQYF.

This clonotype was detected many times. V gene TRBV7-9 combines with J gene TRBJ2-1; 13 bases align to TRBD2. J was trimmed by 4 bases and V by 1 base; bases with no gene match: 1. This CDR3 has 16 residues. Germline values: CDR1 SEHNR, CDR2 FQNEAQ (reference sequence). CDR3 in DNA: TGTGCCAGCAGCTTAGGGACTAGCGGGAGTTACAATGAGCAGTTCTTC. Translating gives CASSLGTSGSYNEQFF.

The V and J genes are TRBV5-6 and TRBJ2-3; 8 bases fit TRBD2. CDR1 is SGHDT and CDR2 is YYEEEE in the germline V gene. The CDR3 extends over 16 amino acids. Trimming cost V 9 bases and J 1 base; bases outside gene matches: 13. CDR3: CATKGGGKPGTDTQYF. CDR3 sequence (DNA): TGTGCCACCAAGGGCGGGGGGAAGCCTGGCACAGATACGCAGTATTTT.

V is TRBV2 and J is TRBJ2-1; TRBD2 might be the D (6 bases). The germline CDR1 and CDR2 sequences are SNHLY and FYNNEI. The CDR3 is made up of 14 amino acids. The V end was cut by 6 bases, the J end by 6 bases, with 15 bases between. The CDR3, as DNA: TGTGCCAGCAGAACAATCTTGACTAGCAATGAGCAGTTCTTC. Translating it yields CASRTILTSNEQFF.

This clonotype was found a few times. The chain links TRBV3-1 to TRBJ2-5; unclear D gene. V lost 0 bases and J lost 5, with 10 bases in between. The CDR3 is made up of 14 amino acids. Germline V lookup: CDR1 LGHDT, CDR2 YNNKEL (reference sequence). CDR3 protein: CASSQDPRVETQYF. CDR3 DNA sequence: TGTGCCAGCAGCCAAGATCCTAGGGTTGAGACCCAGTACTTC.

This clonotype has at least ten counts. The V call is TRBV12-3 or TRBV12-4, the J call TRBJ2-3, with 7 bases identical to TRBD1. V trimming: 6 bases; J trimming: 4 bases; junction bases outside the gene matches: 13. The CDR3 contains 16 residues. The DNA of the CDR3 is TGTGCCAGCAGGGAATCGGGTGACAGGGCTGCAGATACGCAGTATTTT. Translation gives CASRESGDRAADTQYF.

This clonotype was counted many times. This rearrangement joins TRBV20-1 to TRBJ2-3; 8 positions agree with TRBD2. The CDR3 is made up of 16 amino acids. Trimming at V came to 0 bases and at J to 4 bases, leaving 9 bases not matched to a gene. The germline V gene encodes CDR1 DFQATT and CDR2 SNEGSKA (reference sequence). The CDR3 sequence is CSARDLSAGDADTQYF. In DNA, the CDR3 is TGCAGTGCTAGAGATCTGTCAGCGGGAGATGCAGATACGCAGTATTTT.

The rearrangement links TRBV3-1 to TRBJ2-5; D might be TRBD1 (6 bases). CDR3 length equals 14 residues. V was cut by 1 base and J by 7 bases, with 13 bases left in between. Germline values: CDR1 LGHDT, CDR2 YNNKEL (reference sequence). CDR3 nucleotides: TGTGCCAGCAGCCAAGGGGCAGGGGAAGGGACCCAGTACTTC. As protein: CASSQGAGEGTQYF.

The chain is built from TRBV3-1 and TRBJ2-2; D possibly matches TRBD1 or TRBD2 (5 bases each). Germline-derived CDR1 and CDR2 are LGHDT and YNNKEL (reference sequence). The CDR3 is made up of 16 amino acids. The ends were cut back, 1 base at V and 3 bases at J, with 12 bases in the middle. CDR3 residues: CASSQGRGRYTGELFF. The DNA of the CDR3 is TGTGCCAGCAGCCAAGGTCGGGGCCGCTACACCGGGGAGCTGTTTTTT.

In its sample, this clonotype was seen many times. This rearrangement joins TRBV7-9 to TRBJ1-2, with no clear D. CDR1 is SEHNR and CDR2 is FQNEAQ in the germline V gene (reference sequence). There are 15 residues in the CDR3. V was trimmed by 2 bases and J by 8 bases, leaving 18 bases between them. DNA for the CDR3: TGTGCCAGCAGCTTATCAGAAGTGATAGGATCCGGCTACACCTTC. Its translation is CASSLSEVIGSGYTF.

The chain uses TRBV7-9 and TRBJ1-6, with 10 nucleotides matching TRBD1. CDR3 length equals 16 residues. J lost 9 bases, V lost 1 base, and 6 bases had no gene match. CDR1 and CDR2 from the germline V gene are SEHNR and FQNEAQ (reference sequence). CDR3 DNA sequence: TGTGCCAGCAGCTTAGGGCTTGACAGGGGGCTTTCACCCCTCCACTTT. Translation gives CASSLGLDRGLSPLHF.

This clonotype was detected many times. CDR3 in DNA: TGTGCCAGCAGCTCCGATCGGTCCTACAATGAGCAGTTCTTC. This codes for CASSSDRSYNEQFF. V usage is TRBV7-9 and J usage is TRBJ2-1; no firm D call. V lost 4 bases and J 1 base, leaving 8 bases between the germline ends. Germline assignment: CDR1 SEHNR and CDR2 FQNEAQ (reference sequence). The CDR3 totals 14 residues.

This clonotype was recorded at least ten times. CDR3 sequence reads: CASRKTGTRNTGELFF. In DNA, the CDR3 is TGTGCCAGCAGAAAAACCGGGACACGGAACACCGGGGAGCTGTTTTTT. The gene calls are TRBV28 and TRBJ2-2, with D tentatively TRBD1 (6 bases). Deletions cut 6 bases from V and 1 base from J, with 15 bases between. The CDR3 sequence is 16 residues long. The V gene's germline CDR1 is MDHEN and CDR2 SYDVKM.

This clonotype was counted between two and nine times. J is TRBJ2-2 and V is TRBV11-2; 12 bases line up with TRBD2. The V gene's germline CDR1 is SGHAT and CDR2 FQNNGV. The CDR3 is 19 amino acids. Trimming took 5 bases from V and 0 from J; bases not matched to a gene: 10. The CDR3, as DNA: TGTGCCAGCAGCCTGGGACTAGCGGGTATAGTTACGAACACCGGGGAGCTGTTTTTT. It codes for CASSLGLAGIVTNTGELFF.

This clonotype was seen more than once but under ten times. The chain recombines TRBV28 with TRBJ2-2, with 8 bases that match TRBD1. Unmatched junction bases numbered 7, after V lost 6 bases and J lost 7 bases. The CDR3 is made up of 14 amino acids. From germline, CDR1 is MDHEN and CDR2 SYDVKM. CDR3 region: CASSKQGVNGELFF. DNA of the CDR3: TGTGCCAGCAGCAAACAGGGGGTAAACGGGGAGCTGTTTTTT.

In its sample, this clonotype was seen many times. The V and J genes are TRBV10-3 and TRBJ1-2; TRBD1 is a possible D gene (6 bases). V was cut by 4 bases and J by 3 bases, with 18 bases left in between. Germline lookup yields CDR1 ENHRY and CDR2 SYGVKD. The CDR3 has 16 amino acids. The CDR3 region has the DNA TGTGCCATCAGTGGATCACAGGGCTCAGGGGACTATGGCTACACCTTC. Translated: CAISGSQGSGDYGYTF.

This clonotype was observed a handful of times. V gene TRBV27 combines with J gene TRBJ2-7, with 8 bases lining up with TRBD1. J lost 6 bases, V lost 7 bases, and 8 bases had no gene match. Germline CDR1 reads MNHEY; CDR2 reads SMNVEV (reference sequence). This CDR3 has 13 amino acids. The CDR3 reads CASKRTGPFEQYF. In DNA form, the CDR3 reads TGTGCCAGCAAGAGGACAGGGCCGTTCGAGCAGTACTTC.

This clonotype was detected a few times. V and J are TRBV16 and TRBJ2-3, with D uncertain. This CDR3 is 13 amino acids long. Trimming left V 2 bases short and J 2 bases short, with 5 bases between. CDR1 and CDR2 from the germline V gene are KGHSY and FQNENV. CDR3: CASSQVTTDTQYF. The CDR3 DNA reads as TGTGCCAGCAGCCAAGTGACCACAGATACGCAGTATTTT.

CDR3 amino acids: CASNLAENTGELFF. The CDR3 DNA follows: TGTGCCAGCAACCTGGCGGAGAACACCGGGGAGCTGTTTTTT. This chain uses TRBV12-3 or TRBV12-4 with TRBJ2-2; D gene unclear. Trimming left V 7 bases short and J 1 base short, with 10 bases between. CDR3 length equals 14 residues.

This clonotype appeared many times. The chain employs TRBV29-1 and TRBJ2-1, with 8 positions matching TRBD2. V trimming: 3 bases; J trimming: 2 bases; junction bases outside the gene matches: 6. Germline values: CDR1 SQVTM, CDR2 ANQGSEA. The CDR3 is 15 amino acids. CDR3 protein: CSVDSLAATYNEQFF. The CDR3 DNA sequence: TGCAGCGTTGACTCACTAGCGGCCACCTACAATGAGCAGTTCTTC.

The chain combines TRBV11-2 with TRBJ2-3; possible D gene TRBD1, 6 bases. Trimming cost V 5 bases and J 3 bases, with 15 bases left between them. CDR1 is SGHAT and CDR2 is FQNNGV in the germline V gene. There are 15 residues in the CDR3. The CDR3 DNA sequence: TGTGCCAGCAGCCCGCAACCAACAGGGACAGATACGCAGTATTTT. This codes for CASSPQPTGTDTQYF.

The chain has TRBV9 and TRBJ2-4; 10 bases map to TRBD2. Looked up from germline, CDR1 is SGDLS and CDR2 is YYNGEE. The J segment lost 1 base and the V segment lost 0 bases, leaving 13 bases of the junction unmatched. CDR3 length: 20 residues. The CDR3 sequence is CASSVANGVAGGLAKNIQYF. The CDR3 coding sequence is TGTGCCAGCAGCGTAGCTAATGGTGTAGCGGGAGGTCTCGCCAAAAACATTCAGTACTTC.